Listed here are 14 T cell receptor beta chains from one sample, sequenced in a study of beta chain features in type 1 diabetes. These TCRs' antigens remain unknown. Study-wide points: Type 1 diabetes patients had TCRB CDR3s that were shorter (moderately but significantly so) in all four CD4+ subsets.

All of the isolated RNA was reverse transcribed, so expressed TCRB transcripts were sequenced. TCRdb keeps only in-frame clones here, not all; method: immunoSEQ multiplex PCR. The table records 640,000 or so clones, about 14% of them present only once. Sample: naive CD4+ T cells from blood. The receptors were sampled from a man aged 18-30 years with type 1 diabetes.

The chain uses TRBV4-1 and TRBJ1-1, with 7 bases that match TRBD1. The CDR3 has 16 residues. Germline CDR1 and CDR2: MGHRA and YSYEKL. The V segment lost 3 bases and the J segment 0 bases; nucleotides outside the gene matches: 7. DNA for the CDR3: TGCGCCAGCAGCCAGCAGATGGACAGGTTGAACACTGAAGCTTTCTTT. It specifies CASSQQMDRLNTEAFF.

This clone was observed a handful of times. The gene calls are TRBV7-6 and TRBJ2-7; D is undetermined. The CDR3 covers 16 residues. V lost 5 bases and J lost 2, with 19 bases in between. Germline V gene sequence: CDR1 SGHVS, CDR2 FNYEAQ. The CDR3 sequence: CASSPLERNHPYEQYF. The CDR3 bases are TGTGCCAGCAGCCCTTTAGAGCGTAACCATCCCTACGAGCAGTACTTC.

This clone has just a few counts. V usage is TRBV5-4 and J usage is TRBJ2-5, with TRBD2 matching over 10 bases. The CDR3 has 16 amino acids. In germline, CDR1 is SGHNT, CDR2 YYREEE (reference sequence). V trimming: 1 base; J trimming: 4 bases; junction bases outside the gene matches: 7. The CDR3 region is CASSLTASGGRETQYF. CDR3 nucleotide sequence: TGTGCCAGCAGCTTGACGGCTAGCGGGGGCCGAGAGACCCAGTACTTC.

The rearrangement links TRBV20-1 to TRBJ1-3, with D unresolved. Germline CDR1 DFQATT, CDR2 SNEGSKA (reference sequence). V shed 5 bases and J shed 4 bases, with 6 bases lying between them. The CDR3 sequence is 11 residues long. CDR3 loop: CSAYGGNTIYF. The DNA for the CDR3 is TGCAGTGCTTATGGGGGAAACACCATATATTTT.

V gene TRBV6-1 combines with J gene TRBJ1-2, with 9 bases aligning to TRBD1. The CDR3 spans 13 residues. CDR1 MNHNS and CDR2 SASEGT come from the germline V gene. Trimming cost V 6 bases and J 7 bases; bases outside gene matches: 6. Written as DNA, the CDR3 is TGTGCCAGCAGGTCACAGGGGGCGGGTGGCTACACCTTC. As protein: CASRSQGAGGYTF.

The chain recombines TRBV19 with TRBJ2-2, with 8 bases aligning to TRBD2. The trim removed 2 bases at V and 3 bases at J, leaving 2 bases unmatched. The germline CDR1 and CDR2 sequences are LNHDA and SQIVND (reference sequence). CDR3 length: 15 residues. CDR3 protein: CASSISGGYTGELFF. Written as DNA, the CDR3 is TGTGCCAGTAGTATAAGCGGGGGCTACACCGGGGAGCTGTTTTTT.

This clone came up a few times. The CDR3 protein is CASSNYGPVTGTAVSTDTQYF. The CDR3 DNA is TGTGCCAGCAGTAATTACGGACCCGTTACCGGGACCGCTGTTAGCACAGATACGCAGTATTTT. V is TRBV27 and J is TRBJ2-3; D tentatively fits TRBD1 or TRBD2 (5 bases each). V dropped 5 bases and J dropped 0 bases, with 30 bases sitting between them. The germline gives CDR1 MNHEY, CDR2 SMNVEV (reference sequence). This CDR3 is built from 21 residues.

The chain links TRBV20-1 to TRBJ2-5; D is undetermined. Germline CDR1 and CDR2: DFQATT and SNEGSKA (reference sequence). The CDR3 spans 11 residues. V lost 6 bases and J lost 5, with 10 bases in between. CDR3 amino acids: CSATLTETQYF. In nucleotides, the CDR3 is TGCAGTGCCACCTTGACGGAGACCCAGTACTTC.

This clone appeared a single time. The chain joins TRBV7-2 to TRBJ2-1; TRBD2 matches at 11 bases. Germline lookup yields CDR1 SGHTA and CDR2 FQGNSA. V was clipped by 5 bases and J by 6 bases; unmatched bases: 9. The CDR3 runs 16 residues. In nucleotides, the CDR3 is TGTGCCAGCAGCCCCCGTCTCCTAGCGGGGGGCAATGAGCAGTTCTTC. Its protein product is CASSPRLLAGGNEQFF.

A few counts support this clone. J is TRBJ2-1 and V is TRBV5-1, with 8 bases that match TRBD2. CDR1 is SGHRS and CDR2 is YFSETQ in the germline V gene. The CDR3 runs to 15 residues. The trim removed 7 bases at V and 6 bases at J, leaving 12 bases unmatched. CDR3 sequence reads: CASSTDGRAGNEQFF. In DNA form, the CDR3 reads TGCGCCAGCTCAACGGACGGGAGGGCCGGCAATGAGCAGTTCTTC.

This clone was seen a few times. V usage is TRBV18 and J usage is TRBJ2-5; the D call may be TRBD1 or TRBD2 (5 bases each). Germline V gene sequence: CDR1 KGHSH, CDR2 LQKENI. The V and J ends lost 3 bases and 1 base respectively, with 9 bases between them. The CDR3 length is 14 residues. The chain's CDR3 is CASSPGRIQETQYF. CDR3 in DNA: TGTGCCAGCTCACCGGGACGGATCCAAGAGACCCAGTACTTC.

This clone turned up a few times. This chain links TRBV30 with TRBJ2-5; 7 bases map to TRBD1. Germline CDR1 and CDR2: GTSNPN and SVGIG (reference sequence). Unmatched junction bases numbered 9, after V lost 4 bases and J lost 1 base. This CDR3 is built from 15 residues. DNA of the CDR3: TGTGCCTGGAACCGGGACAGCTTCTTCCAAGAGACCCAGTACTTC. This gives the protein CAWNRDSFFQETQYF.

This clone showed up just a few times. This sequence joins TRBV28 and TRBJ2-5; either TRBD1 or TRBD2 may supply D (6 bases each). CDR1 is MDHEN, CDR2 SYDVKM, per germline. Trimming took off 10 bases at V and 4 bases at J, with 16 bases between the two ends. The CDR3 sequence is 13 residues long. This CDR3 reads CATGRRGSETQYF. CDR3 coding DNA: TGTGCCACCGGTCGGAGGGGGTCAGAGACCCAGTACTTC. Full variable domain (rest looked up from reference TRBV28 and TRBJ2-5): DVKVTQSSRYLVKRTGEKVFLECVQDMDHENMFWYRQDPGLGLRLIYFSYDVKMKEKGDIPEGYSVSREKKERFSLILESASTNQTSMYLCATGRRGSETQYFGPGTRLLVL.

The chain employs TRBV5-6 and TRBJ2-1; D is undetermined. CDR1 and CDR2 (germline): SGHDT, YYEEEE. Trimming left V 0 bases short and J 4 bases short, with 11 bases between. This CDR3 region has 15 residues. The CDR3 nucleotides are TGTGCCAGCAGCTTGGCCGGTACTTATTACAATGAGCAGTTCTTC. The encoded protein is CASSLAGTYYNEQFF.